Shown below are 25 T cell receptor beta chains from a single sample sequenced in a study of blood T cells in healthy people across ages. A J-beta primer mix and a sample-barcoded 5' primer were used in a second PCR of about 6 to 12 cycles. TCRdb re-called the 5' RACE reads through MiXCR, storing one row per CDR3 protein. The table has 500,000 to 700,000 distinct CDR3 sequences, about 30% seen once; the top ten hold 15% to 19%. The sample comprised blood. Receptor source: a woman older than 75 in good health.

This clonotype came up many times. V usage is TRBV4-2 and J usage is TRBJ1-5; possible D gene TRBD1, 6 bases. Trimming took 1 base from V and 5 from J, leaving 12 bases between them. The CDR3 runs to 15 residues. Germline CDR1 is LGHNA and CDR2 is YNFKEQ. The CDR3 spells CASSQAQGTDQPQHF. As DNA, the CDR3 is TGTGCCAGCAGCCAAGCCCAGGGGACGGATCAGCCCCAGCATTTT.

With regard to this clonotype: This clone may be a read error of a much larger clone one base away. V is TRBV4-1 and J is TRBJ2-1; 10 bases line up with TRBD2. Trimming cost V 3 bases and J 7 bases; bases outside gene matches: 9. The CDR3 length is 16 residues. Germline CDR1 is MGHRA and CDR2 is YSYEKL. CDR3: CASSHRRAGGLNEQFF. Here the CDR3 DNA reads TGCGCCAGCAGCCACAGACGAGCGGGGGGGCTAAATGAGCAGTTCTTC.

This clonotype was counted many times. The genes are TRBV6-2 or TRBV6-3 and TRBJ1-1, with 9 positions matching TRBD1. CDR1 and CDR2 from the germline V gene are MNHEY and SVGEGT. Unmatched junction bases numbered 2, after V lost 5 bases and J lost 7 bases. The CDR3 covers 12 residues. This CDR3 reads CASSTGGGEAFF. The CDR3 DNA is TGTGCCAGCAGTACAGGGGGCGGTGAAGCTTTCTTT.

In this sample, this clonotype turned up a few times. The rearrangement links TRBV9 to TRBJ1-2; 7 bases align to TRBD1. Germline V gives CDR1 SGDLS, CDR2 YYNGEE. CDR3 length: 14 residues. V lost 4 bases to trimming and J lost 5 bases; unmatched junction nucleotides: 8. Written as DNA, the CDR3 is TGTGCCAGCAGCATTGCAGGGGGAAGTTATGGCTACACCTTC. Translation gives CASSIAGGSYGYTF.

The rearrangement joins TRBV6-6 to TRBJ1-4; 9 nucleotides match TRBD1. The germline V gene has CDR1 MNHNY and CDR2 SVGAGI (reference sequence). This CDR3 has 14 residues. V shed 4 bases and J 8 bases; nucleotides not matched to a gene: 5. DNA of the CDR3: TGTGCCAGCAGTTCCCCGGGACAGGGCGAAAAACTGTTTTTT. It yields the protein CASSSPGQGEKLFF.

In its sample, this clonotype was seen many times. The rearrangement joins TRBV5-1 to TRBJ1-6; D uncertain. V was cut by 2 bases and J by 5 bases, with 8 bases left in between. Germline CDR1 reads SGHRS; CDR2 reads YFSETQ. The length of the CDR3 is 14 residues. The chain's CDR3 is CASSFDTHNSPLHF. The CDR3 DNA follows: TGCGCCAGCAGCTTCGATACACATAATTCACCCCTCCACTTT.

The chain has TRBV7-2 and TRBJ2-7; D is perhaps TRBD1 (5 bases). Looked up from germline, CDR1 is SGHTA and CDR2 is FQGNSA. Trimming shortened V by 0 bases and J by 3 bases, and 15 bases separated the two germline ends. This CDR3 has 16 residues. CDR3 residues: CASSLASQGPNYEQYF. In nucleotides, the CDR3 is TGTGCCAGCAGCTTAGCGAGTCAGGGTCCTAACTACGAGCAGTACTTC.

There are many counts of this clonotype. The V gene is TRBV5-1, the J gene TRBJ2-3; weak D call: TRBD1 (5 bases). CDR1 SGHRS and CDR2 YFSETQ come from the germline V gene. With 0 bases removed from V and 5 bases from J, the gap between germline ends came to 16 bases. CDR3 size: 16 residues. The CDR3 coding sequence is TGCGCCAGCAGCTTGGCCGGAACAGGACCTCTAGATACGCAGTATTTT. Its translation is CASSLAGTGPLDTQYF.

This clonotype was observed at least ten times. J is TRBJ2-5 and V is TRBV18; TRBD2 is a possible D gene (6 bases). Germline V gene lookup returns CDR1 KGHSH and CDR2 LQKENI. This CDR3 comprises 15 residues. Trimming pared 0 bases from V and 5 bases from J, leaving 13 bases between. The DNA for the CDR3 is TGTGCCAGCTCACCACCGAGGGGACTTGGGGAGACCCAGTACTTC. Translated: CASSPPRGLGETQYF.

V and J are TRBV16 and TRBJ2-3; no firm D call. With 0 bases removed from V and 2 bases from J, the gap between germline ends came to 6 bases. CDR1 and CDR2 from the germline V gene are KGHSY and FQNENV. The CDR3 has 14 amino acids. As DNA, the CDR3 is TGTGCCAGCAGCCAATCGGGCCTCACAGATACGCAGTATTTT. Translating gives CASSQSGLTDTQYF.

This clonotype was detected only a few times. This may be a read error: a much more frequent sequence differs by one nucleotide. This chain links TRBV27 with TRBJ1-2; D remains unclear. This CDR3 contains 10 residues. Germline V gene data show CDR1 as MNHEY and CDR2 as SMNVEV (reference sequence). The CDR3 bases are TGTGCCAGCAGTTTCTATGACTACACCTTC. Its translation is CASSFYDYTF.

Details on this clonotype: This could be a read error, since a much larger clone is one nucleotide away. The gene calls are TRBV7-2 and TRBJ2-7; 10 nucleotides match TRBD1. The length of the CDR3 is 15 residues. The germline V gene has CDR1 SGHTA and CDR2 FQGNSA. The junction had 9 bases not matched to a gene; V was cut back by 3 bases and J by 7 bases. The CDR3 DNA reads TGTGCCAGCAGCTTGGACAGGGGGAAAAGGAATGAGCAGTACTTC. Translated: CASSLDRGKRNEQYF.

This clonotype was counted at least ten times. The chain combines TRBV7-3 with TRBJ2-1; TRBD2 aligns across 8 bases. In germline, CDR1 is SGHTA, CDR2 FQGTGA. V dropped 4 bases and J dropped 9; count of bases not matched to a gene: 11. The CDR3 extends over 15 amino acids. CDR3 coding DNA: TGTGCCAGCAGCTCAGGACTAGCCCCCATCCGTGAGCAGTTCTTC. Its translation: CASSSGLAPIREQFF.

The chain has TRBV10-3 and TRBJ1-2; 8 positions agree with TRBD1. The CDR3 has 14 residues. CDR1 and CDR2 (germline): ENHRY, SYGVKD. J lost 7 bases, V lost 0 bases, and 4 bases had no gene match. The CDR3 reads CAISESTGAGGYTF. For the CDR3, the DNA is TGTGCCATCAGTGAGTCGACAGGGGCTGGTGGCTACACCTTC.

This clonotype was observed many times. V and J are TRBV5-1 and TRBJ2-1; D unclear. The CDR3 runs to 14 residues. The V gene's germline CDR1 is SGHRS and CDR2 YFSETQ. V dropped 3 bases and J dropped 5 bases, with 12 bases sitting between them. CDR3 sequence reads: CASSSSGVNNEQFF. CDR3 in DNA: TGCGCCAGCAGCTCGTCTGGGGTTAACAATGAGCAGTTCTTC.

V gene TRBV19 combines with J gene TRBJ2-5; 10 bases map to TRBD1. Germline V gene lookup returns CDR1 LNHDA and CDR2 SQIVND (reference sequence). The CDR3 length is 15 residues. The V gene end was trimmed by 5 bases and the J gene end by 2 bases; junction bases not matched to a gene: 5. CDR3 DNA sequence: TGTGCCAGTAGTCCGGACAGGGGGAAACAAGAGACCCAGTACTTC. Translated, it gives CASSPDRGKQETQYF.

A remark on this clonotype: Mismatch with germline at one junction end may stem from a read error. This chain links TRBV27 with TRBJ2-5, with 7 bases matching TRBD1. TRBJ2-7 matches the DNA end more closely, so the J call is doubtful. Germline loops: CDR1 MNHEY, CDR2 SMNVEV (reference sequence). The length of the CDR3 is 15 residues. CDR3 sequence (DNA): TGCGCCAGCAGTGCCCCGGGACAGCGCGTCTACGAGCAGTACTTC. Protein sequence: CASSAPGQRVYEQYF.

This clonotype came up a few times. The junction differs from germline at one of its ends, possibly a read error. Written as DNA, the CDR3 is TGTGCCAGCAGTTACTCGATGCCTCAGCTCCAGCATTTT. Protein: CASSYSMPQLQHF. The chain employs TRBV6-6 and TRBJ1-5; D gene uncertain. The CDR3 has 13 residues. Germline CDR1 is MNHNY and CDR2 is SVGAGI (reference sequence).

A remark on this clonotype: With a much larger clone just one base away, this may be a read error. The rearrangement links TRBV29-1 to TRBJ1-5; D unclear. Looked up from germline, CDR1 is SQVTM and CDR2 is ANQGSEA. The CDR3 covers 12 residues. The CDR3 here is CSVEVKGQPRHF. The CDR3 DNA follows: TGCAGCGTTGAAGTGAAGGGTCAGCCCCGGCATTTT.

This clonotype has at least ten counts. J is TRBJ2-5 and V is TRBV28; TRBD2 is a possible D gene (6 bases). The germline V and J ends were trimmed by 7 bases and 5 bases, with 20 bases remaining between them. The germline V gene encodes CDR1 MDHEN and CDR2 SYDVKM. The CDR3 has 15 residues. CDR3 DNA sequence: TGTGCCAGCAAACTCTTGATGGGTGGAGGGGAGACCCAGTACTTC. Residues: CASKLLMGGGETQYF.

At least ten counts were recorded for this clonotype. CDR3: CSARGGVGQQFF. The CDR3 region has the DNA TGCAGTGCTAGAGGGGGGGTAGGTCAGCAGTTCTTC. The rearrangement links TRBV20-1 to TRBJ2-1; TRBD2 might be the D (6 bases). This CDR3 is built from 12 residues. Germline CDR1 reads DFQATT; CDR2 reads SNEGSKA (reference sequence). V gave up 1 base and J gave up 11 bases, with 12 bases separating them.

The chain has TRBV12-3 or TRBV12-4 and TRBJ1-1; D is unresolved. Trimming stripped 6 bases from V and 4 bases from J, with 15 bases between. This CDR3 is built from 14 residues. As DNA, the CDR3 is TGTGCCAGCAGGTTTGGTTTCGTTACCACTGAAGCTTTCTTT. This gives the protein CASRFGFVTTEAFF.

This clonotype occurred many times. The chain couples TRBV12-3 or TRBV12-4 to TRBJ2-7; no reliable D call. V gave up 6 bases and J gave up 2 bases, with 11 bases separating them. CDR3 size: 13 residues. The CDR3 sequence: CASSPGNTYEQYF. DNA of the CDR3: TGTGCCAGCAGCCCCGGTAATACCTACGAGCAGTACTTC.

This clonotype has only a few counts. A much larger clone lies one base from this, so it may be a read error. The chain is built from TRBV10-3 and TRBJ2-7, with 7 bases matching TRBD1. V lost 4 bases, J lost 7 bases, and 10 bases stayed unmatched. Germline CDR1 is ENHRY and CDR2 is SYGVKD. The CDR3 has 14 amino acids. The CDR3 protein is CAISGRQGVNEQYF. In DNA form, the CDR3 reads TGTGCCATCAGTGGCCGGCAGGGGGTGAATGAGCAGTACTTC.

This clonotype was counted once. A read error may be the cause here, since a much bigger clone is one base away. This chain connects TRBV7-3 to TRBJ1-2; 8 nucleotides line up with TRBD1. Germline V gene sequence: CDR1 SGHTA, CDR2 FQGTGA. There are 16 residues in the CDR3. The CDR3, as DNA: TGTGCCAGCAGCTTAAGGGCAGGGGGCATTAACTATGACTACACCTTC. Its translation is CASSLRAGGINYDYTF.